Listed below are T cell receptor beta chains from one sample, sequenced in a study of blood T cell repertoires in COVID-19. Using immunoSEQ multiplex PCR, the repertoire was profiled, and TCRdb retains in-frame clones only, with some absent. The data show tens of thousands of clones, with roughly four fifths seen just once and roughly 9% held by the top ten. Sequencing input: peripheral blood. All receptors come from a human donor in a cohort sampled during active COVID-19. Each CDR3 is given with its conserved first and last residue. D genes are given only for firm matches.

d_gene	v_gene	j_gene	CDR3aa	CDR3nt
.	TRBV2	TRBJ2-7	CASSWDLSSYEQYF	TGTGCCAGCAGCTGGGACTTAAGCTCCTACGAGCAGTACTTC
.	TRBV5-1	TRBJ1-2	CASSLGAGKSGYTF	TGCGCCAGCAGCTTGGGGGCAGGGAAGAGTGGCTACACCTTC
.	TRBV19	TRBJ2-5	CASSINSPGETQYF	TGTGCCAGTAGTATCAACTCACCAGGGGAGACCCAGTACTTC
TRBD2	TRBV28	TRBJ2-4	CASSLAGVAKNIQYF	TGTGCCAGCAGTTTGGCGGGAGTAGCCAAAAACATTCAGTACTTC
.	TRBV6-1	TRBJ1-5	CASSEGAGWSNQPQHF	TGTGCCAGCAGTGAAGGAGCGGGGTGGAGCAATCAGCCCCAGCATTTT
TRBD1	TRBV7-9	TRBJ1-4	CASSKSSGTENEKLFF	TGTGCCAGCAGCAAATCCTCCGGGACAGAGAATGAAAAACTGTTTTTT
TRBD2	TRBV19	TRBJ2-7	CASSQPLLAGAFYEQYF	TGTGCCAGTAGTCAACCGCTCCTAGCGGGCGCCTTCTACGAGCAGTACTTC
.	TRBV3-1/TRBV3-2	TRBJ2-1	CASSQVWSSYNEQFF	TGTGCCAGCAGCCAAGTCTGGAGCTCCTACAATGAGCAGTTCTTC
TRBD1	TRBV5-4	TRBJ1-2	CASSFVGTGPYGYTF	TGTGCCAGCAGCTTTGTAGGGACAGGGCCCTATGGCTACACCTTC
.	TRBV10-3	TRBJ2-3	CAISASGITDTQYF	TGTGCCATCAGTGCATCAGGAATCACAGATACGCAGTATTTT
.	TRBV21-1	TRBJ2-7	CASSKGKDRGDF	TGTGCCAGCAGCAAAGGTAAGGACAGAGGGGACTTC
TRBD1	TRBV6-6	TRBJ1-1	CASSSQGAPEAFF	TGTGCCAGCAGTTCCCAGGGGGCCCCTGAAGCTTTCTTT
TRBD1	TRBV4-1	TRBJ2-4	CASSQEWGQGNLGNIQYF	TGCGCCAGCAGCCAAGAATGGGGACAGGGGAATTTAGGAAACATTCAGTACTTC
.	TRBV7-8	TRBJ1-5	CASSLVAVGPQHF	TGTGCCAGCAGCTTAGTAGCGGTCGGACCCCAGCATTTT
TRBD1	TRBV6-5	TRBJ1-5	CASSDRVGNQPQHF	TGTGCCAGCAGCGACAGGGTGGGCAATCAGCCCCAGCATTTT
TRBD1	TRBV9	TRBJ1-2	CASSATGTGFYGYTF	TGTGCCAGCAGTGCAACCGGGACAGGGTTTTATGGCTACACCTTC
.	TRBV29-1	TRBJ2-7	CSAKQDTPYEQYF	TGCAGCGCCAAACAGGACACCCCCTACGAGCAGTACTTC
.	TRBV28	TRBJ1-1	CASSPRSQEAFF	TGTGCCAGCAGTCCCCGTTCACAAGAAGCTTTCTTT
.	TRBV5-1	TRBJ2-3	CASSLSVGSTDTQYF	TGCGCCAGCAGCTTATCGGTTGGTAGCACAGATACGCAGTATTTT
.	TRBV2	TRBJ1-2	CASTPSGDVYGYTF	TGTGCCAGCACCCCGAGCGGGGACGTCTATGGCTACACCTTC
.	TRBV28	TRBJ2-6	CASRPPSSGANVLTF	TGTGCCAGCAGGCCACCTAGCTCTGGGGCCAACGTCCTGACTTTC
.	TRBV28	TRBJ2-1	CASSFQDNQGEQFF	TGTGCCAGCAGTTTCCAAGACAACCAGGGGGAGCAGTTCTTC
.	TRBV28	TRBJ1-1	CASSFLRDTEAFF	TGTGCCAGCAGTTTTCTCCGAGACACTGAAGCTTTCTTT
TRBD1	TRBV19	TRBJ2-2	CASSLDRDTGELFF	TGTGCCAGTAGTTTAGACAGGGACACCGGGGAGCTGTTTTTT
TRBD1	TRBV6-5	TRBJ2-5	CASSYSRQGETQYF	TGTGCCAGCAGTTACTCGAGACAGGGGGAGACCCAGTACTTC
.	TRBV28	TRBJ2-2	CASIRGGPTGELFF	TGTGCCAGCATAAGAGGCGGGCCCACCGGGGAGCTGTTTTTT